These 13 T cell receptor beta chains originate from one sample sequenced in a study of patients and donors after allogeneic stem cell transplantation. A single record per CDR3 protein comes from TCRdb applying MiXCR to the RT-PCR reads. The repertoire includes some 880,000 distinct CDR3 sequences, more than 15% of them detected once, and approximately 5.9% sits in the top ten. The sample taken for sequencing was blood, either unsorted or a sorted T cell fraction (not recorded which). All receptors derive from a human donor who was either an allogeneic HSCT recipient or a stem cell or donor lymphocyte infusion donor (not recorded which). It is not recorded whose cells these are; they may come from a transplant donor.

The table lists this clonotype with a few counts. The chain recombines TRBV7-9 with TRBJ2-5; 7 bases are shared with TRBD1. The CDR3 sequence is 13 residues long. Trimming removed 11 bases from V and 0 bases from J; junction bases left unmatched: 6. Germline V gene data show CDR1 as SEHNR and CDR2 as FQNEAQ (reference sequence). CDR3 loop: CAAGGSYQETQYF. In DNA, the CDR3 is TGTGCCGCAGGGGGATCCTACCAAGAGACCCAGTACTTC.

This clonotype was detected many times. The rearrangement uses TRBV12-3 or TRBV12-4 and TRBJ2-2; tentative D call: TRBD1 (6 bases). The germline V and J ends were trimmed by 7 bases and 1 base, with 10 bases remaining between them. The CDR3 covers 14 residues. The CDR3 DNA reads as TGTGCCAGCACTTCGACAGGGAACACCGGGGAGCTGTTTTTT. It encodes CASTSTGNTGELFF.

The chain recombines TRBV25-1 with TRBJ1-2; TRBD1 matches at 10 bases. Trimming at V came to 3 bases and at J to 8 bases, leaving 18 bases not matched to a gene. The CDR3 consists of 18 residues. The germline gives CDR1 MGHDK, CDR2 SYGVNS. The CDR3 loop reads CASSDRYRDRGDSGGYTF. The CDR3 nucleotides read TGTGCCAGCAGTGACCGGTACCGGGACAGGGGCGATTCGGGGGGCTACACCTTC.

This clonotype showed up just a few times. V usage is TRBV5-1 and J usage is TRBJ2-7; no reliable D call. The CDR3 length is 15 residues. Germline V gene lookup returns CDR1 SGHRS and CDR2 YFSETQ. V was pared by 0 bases and J by 3 bases, with 13 bases between. The CDR3 sequence is CASSLGRREIYEQYF. The CDR3 DNA reads TGCGCCAGCAGCTTGGGTCGGAGAGAAATCTACGAGCAGTACTTC.

The J gene is TRBJ2-7, the V gene TRBV6-2 or TRBV6-3, with D unclear. V gave up 3 bases and J gave up 4 bases, with 13 bases separating them. Looked up from germline, CDR1 is MNHEY and CDR2 is SVGEGT. This CDR3 spans 14 amino acids. This CDR3 is CASSYGSRLYEQYF. Written as DNA, the CDR3 is TGTGCCAGCAGTTATGGTTCAAGGTTATACGAGCAGTACTTC.

V and J are TRBV3-1 and TRBJ2-6, with unresolved D. Germline V gene sequence: CDR1 LGHDT, CDR2 YNNKEL (reference sequence). Trimming took off 1 base at V and 2 bases at J, with 6 bases between the two ends. This CDR3 is built from 15 residues. The CDR3 sequence is CASSQVGTGANVLTF. The CDR3 DNA sequence: TGTGCCAGCAGCCAAGTAGGGACTGGGGCCAACGTCCTGACTTTC.

The sample holds a few counts of this clonotype. The V and J genes are TRBV30 and TRBJ1-5, with 7 bases identical to TRBD1. CDR3 length: 14 amino acids. Germline lookup yields CDR1 GTSNPN and CDR2 SVGIG (reference sequence). Trimming removed 1 base from V and 7 bases from J; junction bases left unmatched: 7. DNA for the CDR3: TGTGCCTGGAGTGCCCACAGGGGAGGCCAGCCCCAGCATTTT. Residues: CAWSAHRGGQPQHF.

This chain joins TRBV7-8 and TRBJ2-7, with D tentatively TRBD1 (5 bases). Germline V gene data show CDR1 as SGHVS and CDR2 as FQNEAQ. Trimming left V 1 base short and J 3 bases short, with 16 bases between. The CDR3 is 16 amino acids. The CDR3 is CASSLVVRTPIYEQYF. The CDR3 bases are TGTGCCAGCAGCTTAGTGGTCAGGACACCTATCTACGAGCAGTACTTC.

The table lists this clonotype with a few counts. The chain carries TRBV6-4 and TRBJ2-7; 12 bases are a match to TRBD1. Germline-derived CDR1 and CDR2 are MRHNA and SNTAGT. This CDR3 spans 14 amino acids. V lost 7 bases and J lost 5; bases outside the gene matches: 6. The CDR3 nucleotides read TGTGCCAGCACTGGTGGGACAGGGGGCCACGAGCAGTACTTC. This translates into CASTGGTGGHEQYF.

The chain is built from TRBV30 and TRBJ2-7; D is uncertain. V lost 3 bases and J lost 4, with 13 bases in between. Germline CDR1 reads GTSNPN; CDR2 reads SVGIG (reference sequence). The CDR3 length is 13 residues. The chain's CDR3 is CAWSPGPRYEQYF. In nucleotides, the CDR3 is TGTGCCTGGAGCCCCGGCCCACGATACGAGCAGTACTTC.

The rearrangement joins TRBV19 to TRBJ1-1; D is unresolved. Looked up from germline, CDR1 is LNHDA and CDR2 is SQIVND (reference sequence). The CDR3 loop spans 14 amino acids. Trimming removed 7 bases from V and 0 bases from J, with 12 bases in between. The CDR3 loop reads CASNTGRMNTEAFF. The CDR3 DNA follows: TGTGCCAGTAACACCGGGCGGATGAACACTGAAGCTTTCTTT.

This clonotype has just one count. The chain carries TRBV11-3 and TRBJ2-3; D possibly corresponds to TRBD2 (5 bases). There are 14 residues in the CDR3. From germline, CDR1 is SGHNT and CDR2 YENEEA. V was cut by 1 base and J by 4 bases, with 9 bases left in between. CDR3: CASSLVASSDTQYF. The CDR3 bases are TGTGCCAGCAGCTTAGTTGCTAGCTCAGATACGCAGTATTTT.

This chain uses TRBV12-3 or TRBV12-4 with TRBJ2-2; TRBD1 is a possible D gene (6 bases). V shed 5 bases and J shed 0 bases, with 10 bases lying between them. The CDR3 totals 15 residues. The CDR3 DNA reads TGTGCCAGCAGTAGGGACACACCGAACACCGGGGAGCTGTTTTTT. Its protein is CASSRDTPNTGELFF.